The subject of this entry is one TCR beta chain. The entry originates in a study of blood T cell repertoires in COVID-19. For the study at large: Sample material is recorded as cDNA or gDNA derived from T cells, B-cell-depleted T cells, or PBMCs.

Recruits, aged roughly 18 to 95 years, lived in 24 US areas. Method: immunoSEQ multiplex PCR; TCRdb's copy keeps in-frame clones and lacks some. The data contain over 200,000 clones, approximately 89% of them seen just once; the ten biggest clones take up more than 3%. The CDR3 extends over 11 amino acids. Germline CDR1 SGHNT, CDR2 YYREEE (reference sequence). After removal of 4 bases from V and 7 bases from J, the junction contained 2 bases not matched to a gene. Sequenced input: PBMCs or T cells enriched from blood (not recorded which). The sequence was obtained from a woman in her twenties or thirties who had been exposed to COVID-19. The chain has TRBV5-4 and TRBJ2-7, with 7 nucleotides matching TRBD1. The CDR3 here is CASSMDREQYF. The DNA for the CDR3 is TGTGCCAGCAGCATGGACAGGGAGCAGTACTTC.